These 8 T cell receptor beta chains were sequenced from one sample in a study of radiation and T cells in renal cell carcinoma. The time point was: blood 2 weeks post-SBRT. Treatment defined: 15 Gy SBRT to primary tumor, nephrectomy 4 weeks later. Data came from immunoSEQ multiplex PCR; TCRdb stores just in-frame clones and leaves some out. The repertoire holds around 70,000 clones, with 82% as singletons. Sequencing was performed on blood, taken from a patient whose treatment included radiotherapy and nephrectomy. Receptors were obtained from a man aged 55 to 70 with renal cell carcinoma.

The CDR3 loop is CASSLLGTEEGNTIYF. The CDR3 nucleotides are TGTGCCAGCAGCCTGTTAGGGACGGAGGAGGGAAACACCATATATTTT. The J gene is TRBJ1-3, the V gene TRBV4-2; maybe TRBD1 (5 bases). The CDR3 covers 16 residues. Germline V gene lookup returns CDR1 LGHNA and CDR2 YNFKEQ. V shed 4 bases and J shed 4 bases, with 17 bases lying between them.

The CDR3 sequence is CASSVAGAYEQYF. The CDR3 DNA sequence: TGTGCCAGCAGCGTAGCGGGGGCCTACGAGCAGTACTTC. This chain connects TRBV9 to TRBJ2-7; D may be TRBD2 (6 bases). V lost 0 bases to trimming and J lost 2 bases, with 6 bases between them. The CDR3 has 13 amino acids. Germline loops: CDR1 SGDLS, CDR2 YYNGEE.

V usage is TRBV6-1 and J usage is TRBJ2-2, with 9 bases identical to TRBD2. V lost 5 bases and J lost 8; bases outside the gene matches: 9. The V gene's germline CDR1 is MNHNS and CDR2 SASEGT. CDR3 size: 15 residues. The CDR3 nucleotides are TGTGCCAGCAGTTGGGTAGCGGGAGCGTCAGGGGAGCTGTTTTTT. Amino acids: CASSWVAGASGELFF.

CDR3 DNA: TGTGCCAGCAACGGGACCCGACAGGGCTTGAATAATGAAAAACTGTTTTTT. Protein: CASNGTRQGLNNEKLFF. The chain joins TRBV6-7 to TRBJ1-4, with 7 bases fitting TRBD1. Being an ORF, TRBV6-7 has a function that is uncertain. The J segment lost 4 bases and the V segment lost 7 bases, leaving 15 bases of the junction unmatched. The CDR3 sequence is 17 residues long.

The chain links TRBV27 to TRBJ2-7; tentatively, D is TRBD1 (7 bases). V was pared by 6 bases and J by 0 bases, with 21 bases between. The CDR3 extends over 17 amino acids. CDR1 is MNHEY, CDR2 SMNVEV, per germline (reference sequence). CDR3 sequence (DNA): TGTGCCAGCAGAGACAGGGTTAGCGGTCTATCCTCCTACGAGCAGTACTTC. As protein: CASRDRVSGLSSYEQYF.

Only a few counts were recorded for this clone. CDR3 DNA sequence: TGTGCCAGCAGTCGGACAGGGTTCACTGAAGCTTTCTTT. Amino acid sequence: CASSRTGFTEAFF. The V gene is TRBV27, the J gene TRBJ1-1, with 8 bases lining up with TRBD1. Trimming cost V 5 bases and J 4 bases; bases outside gene matches: 3. CDR3 size: 13 residues. The germline gives CDR1 MNHEY, CDR2 SMNVEV (reference sequence).

CDR3 region: CAISTTTSTDTQYF. CDR3 DNA sequence: TGTGCCATCAGTACGACAACTAGCACAGATACGCAGTATTTT. The chain recombines TRBV10-3 with TRBJ2-3; D is unclear. Trimming stripped 5 bases from V and 0 bases from J, with 9 bases between. This CDR3 is 14 amino acids long. CDR1 is ENHRY, CDR2 SYGVKD, per germline.

J is TRBJ2-1 and V is TRBV5-1, with 14 nucleotides matching TRBD2. Trimming took 4 bases from V and 0 from J; bases not matched to a gene: 6. In germline, CDR1 is SGHRS, CDR2 YFSETQ. The CDR3 consists of 18 residues. The DNA of the CDR3 is TGCGCCAGCAGCCCGACTAGCGGGAGGGTGAGCTCCTACAATGAGCAGTTCTTC. As protein: CASSPTSGRVSSYNEQFF.